A single sample is the source of the 5 T cell receptor beta chains below, sequenced in a study of long-term antiretroviral therapy in people with HIV. A v3.0 immunoSEQ assay was performed at survey level. Clones were sequenced by immunoSEQ multiplex PCR, and TCRdb holds only the in-frame ones, with some missing. The sample contains tens of thousands of clones, roughly 85% of which appear only once. Sample: unsorted PBMCs, taken 1.2 years after starting antiretroviral therapy. The source is a man between 45 and 60 years old with HIV.

The chain uses TRBV9 and TRBJ2-5; the D gene is possibly TRBD2 (6 bases). This CDR3 has 15 residues. The germline CDR1 and CDR2 sequences are SGDLS and YYNGEE. The V end lost 0 bases, the J end lost 5 bases, and 14 bases lay between the germline ends. The CDR3 DNA is TGTGCCAGCAGCGTAGGCACTAGCCGGGGGGAGACCCAGTACTTC. It specifies CASSVGTSRGETQYF.

This chain uses TRBV6-1 with TRBJ1-6; D ambiguous. In germline, CDR1 is MNHNS, CDR2 SASEGT. V shed 4 bases and J shed 2 bases, with 12 bases lying between them. CDR3 size: 16 residues. In DNA, the CDR3 is TGTGCCAGCAGTGGGGTGAGGAGCACCTATAATTCACCCCTCCACTTT. It translates to CASSGVRSTYNSPLHF.

The chain couples TRBV28 to TRBJ2-7; no clear D gene. The germline V gene has CDR1 MDHEN and CDR2 SYDVKM. This CDR3 has 11 amino acids. V was clipped by 5 bases and J by 4 bases, with 6 bases between them. This CDR3 reads CASSGNYEQYF. CDR3 coding DNA: TGTGCCAGCAGTGGGAATTACGAGCAGTACTTC.

In its sample, this clone was seen a few times. The chain joins TRBV27 to TRBJ1-1; D remains ambiguous. Trimming cost V 6 bases and J 4 bases, with 9 bases left between them. In germline, CDR1 is MNHEY, CDR2 SMNVEV (reference sequence). This CDR3 has 12 amino acids. CDR3 bases: TGTGCCAGCAGCCCGAAAGGCACTGAAGCTTTCTTT. Protein product: CASSPKGTEAFF.

The rearrangement joins TRBV27 to TRBJ2-7; D is unresolved. Trimming pared 6 bases from V and 3 bases from J, leaving 18 bases between. CDR3 size: 15 residues. From germline, CDR1 is MNHEY and CDR2 SMNVEV (reference sequence). The CDR3 nucleotides are TGTGCCAGCAGCCCCGACTCCCGGTTCGGCTACGAGCAGTACTTC. Translating gives CASSPDSRFGYEQYF.